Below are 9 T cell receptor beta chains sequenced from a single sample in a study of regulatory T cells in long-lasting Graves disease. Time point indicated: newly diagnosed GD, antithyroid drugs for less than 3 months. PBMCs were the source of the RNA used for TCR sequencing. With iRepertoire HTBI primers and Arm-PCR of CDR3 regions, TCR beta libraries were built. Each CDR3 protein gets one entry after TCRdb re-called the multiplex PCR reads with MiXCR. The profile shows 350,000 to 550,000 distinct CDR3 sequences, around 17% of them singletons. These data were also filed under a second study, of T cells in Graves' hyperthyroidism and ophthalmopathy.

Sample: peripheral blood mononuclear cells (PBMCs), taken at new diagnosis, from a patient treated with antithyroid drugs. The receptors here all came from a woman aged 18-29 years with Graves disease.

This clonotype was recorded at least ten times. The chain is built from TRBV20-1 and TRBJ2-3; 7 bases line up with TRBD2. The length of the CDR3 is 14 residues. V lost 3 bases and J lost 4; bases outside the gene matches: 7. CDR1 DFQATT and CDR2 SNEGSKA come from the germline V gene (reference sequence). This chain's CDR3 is CSASIAGAADTQYF. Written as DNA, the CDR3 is TGCAGTGCTAGTATCGCGGGAGCAGCAGATACGCAGTATTTT.

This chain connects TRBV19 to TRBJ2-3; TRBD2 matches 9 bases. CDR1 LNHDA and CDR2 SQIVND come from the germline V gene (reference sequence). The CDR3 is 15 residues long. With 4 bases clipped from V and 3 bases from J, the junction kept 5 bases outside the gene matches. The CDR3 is CASSTIAGATDTQYF. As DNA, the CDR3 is TGTGCCAGTAGTACGATAGCGGGAGCTACAGATACGCAGTATTTT.

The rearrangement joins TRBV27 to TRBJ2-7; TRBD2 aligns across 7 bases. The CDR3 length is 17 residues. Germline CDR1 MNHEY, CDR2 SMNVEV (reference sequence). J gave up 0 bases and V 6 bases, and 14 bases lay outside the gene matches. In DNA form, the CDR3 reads TGTGCCAGCAGAGGGTGGGAGGGACTGGGGAGCTCCTACGAGCAGTACTTC. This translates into CASRGWEGLGSSYEQYF.

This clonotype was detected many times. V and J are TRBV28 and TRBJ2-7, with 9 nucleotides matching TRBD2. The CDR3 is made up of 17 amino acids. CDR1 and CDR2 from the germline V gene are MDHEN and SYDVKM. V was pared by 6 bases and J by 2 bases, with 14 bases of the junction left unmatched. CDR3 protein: CASSPVLQRGAPYEQYF. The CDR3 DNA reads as TGTGCCAGCAGCCCCGTTCTTCAGCGGGGGGCCCCCTACGAGCAGTACTTC.

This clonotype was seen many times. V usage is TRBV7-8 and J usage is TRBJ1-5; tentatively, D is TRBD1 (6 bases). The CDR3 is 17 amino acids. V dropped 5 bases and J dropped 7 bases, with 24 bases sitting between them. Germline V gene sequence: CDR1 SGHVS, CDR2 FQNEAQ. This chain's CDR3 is CASSNDRTLRLLQPQHF. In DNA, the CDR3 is TGTGCCAGCAGCAACGACAGGACCCTACGTTTGCTGCAGCCCCAGCATTTT.

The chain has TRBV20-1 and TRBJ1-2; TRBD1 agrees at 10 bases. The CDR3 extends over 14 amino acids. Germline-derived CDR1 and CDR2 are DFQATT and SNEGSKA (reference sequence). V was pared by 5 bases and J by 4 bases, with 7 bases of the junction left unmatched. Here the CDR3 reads CSADQRTGGYGYTF. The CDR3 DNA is TGCAGTGCTGATCAGCGGACAGGGGGCTATGGCTACACCTTC.

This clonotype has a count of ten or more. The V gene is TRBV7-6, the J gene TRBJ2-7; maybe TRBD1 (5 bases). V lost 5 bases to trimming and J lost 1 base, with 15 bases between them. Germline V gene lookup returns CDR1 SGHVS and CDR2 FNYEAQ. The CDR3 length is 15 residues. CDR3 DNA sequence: TGTGCCAGCAGCGCACAGGCTAGGGGTTCCTACGAGCAGTACTTC. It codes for CASSAQARGSYEQYF.

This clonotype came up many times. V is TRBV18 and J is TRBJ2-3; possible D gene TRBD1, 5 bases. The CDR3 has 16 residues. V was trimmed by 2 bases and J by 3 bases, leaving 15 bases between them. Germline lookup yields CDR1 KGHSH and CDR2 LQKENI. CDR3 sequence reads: CASSPIGAGITDTQYF. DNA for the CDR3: TGTGCCAGCTCACCAATAGGCGCAGGGATTACAGATACGCAGTATTTT.

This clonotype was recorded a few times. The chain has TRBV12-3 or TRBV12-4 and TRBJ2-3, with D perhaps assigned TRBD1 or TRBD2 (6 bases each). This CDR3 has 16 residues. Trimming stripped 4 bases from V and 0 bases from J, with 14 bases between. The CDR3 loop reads CASSSTGAMSTDTQYF. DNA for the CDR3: TGTGCCAGCAGTTCTACGGGGGCTATGAGCACAGATACGCAGTATTTT.